A single sample is the source of the 21 T cell receptor beta chains below, sequenced in a study of blood T cell repertoires in COVID-19. Sequencing used immunoSEQ multiplex PCR; TCRdb keeps in-frame clones, though not all of them. Of about 220,000 clones listed, 84% were seen once; the top ten hold approximately 6.5%. Sequenced input: PBMCs or T cells enriched from blood (not recorded which). All receptors come from a woman in her thirties or forties who had recovered from COVID-19.

The genes are TRBV5-3 and TRBJ2-3; 8 bases match TRBD1. TRBV5-3 is flagged as an ORF with uncertain function. Trimming took 4 bases from V and 1 from J; bases not matched to a gene: 11. The CDR3 totals 17 residues. The CDR3 sequence is CARSPRDRPTGTDTQYF. In DNA form, the CDR3 reads TGTGCCAGAAGCCCTAGGGACAGGCCAACGGGCACAGATACGCAGTATTTT.

The CDR3 sequence: CATVGGGNQPQHF. CDR3 DNA sequence: TGTGCCACGGTAGGAGGGGGCAATCAGCCCCAGCATTTT. The genes are TRBV2 and TRBJ1-5; tentatively, D is TRBD1 (5 bases). The CDR3 has 13 residues. Deletions cut 10 bases from V and 2 bases from J, with 12 bases between. CDR1 is SNHLY, CDR2 FYNNEI, per germline.

This clone was detected once. This chain connects TRBV9 to TRBJ2-3, with 13 bases identical to TRBD2. V was clipped by 4 bases and J by 5 bases; unmatched bases: 7. There are 16 residues in the CDR3. Germline V gives CDR1 SGDLS, CDR2 YYNGEE. This chain's CDR3 is CASSPPGLAGLDTQYF. The CDR3, as DNA: TGTGCCAGCAGCCCCCCGGGACTAGCGGGATTAGATACGCAGTATTTT.

This rearrangement joins TRBV19 to TRBJ2-1; D perhaps matches TRBD2 (6 bases). Per the germline V gene, CDR1 is LNHDA and CDR2 is SQIVND (reference sequence). This CDR3 comprises 15 residues. V shed 1 base and J shed 0 bases, with 7 bases lying between them. This CDR3 reads CASSIGGLSYNEQFF. The CDR3 DNA reads as TGTGCCAGTAGTATAGGGGGACTCTCCTACAATGAGCAGTTCTTC.

The V gene is TRBV30, the J gene TRBJ1-3; 9 bases map to TRBD1. Germline V lookup: CDR1 GTSNPN, CDR2 SVGIG (reference sequence). The CDR3 covers 17 residues. J was trimmed by 8 bases and V by 1 base; bases with no gene match: 15. The CDR3 nucleotides are TGTGCCTGGAGTGGGACCCTCCCGGGACAGGGTGTTCACACCATATATTTT. It specifies CAWSGTLPGQGVHTIYF.

The chain combines TRBV5-1 with TRBJ1-1; tentative D call: TRBD1 (5 bases). Trimming cost V 4 bases and J 1 base, with 17 bases left between them. The CDR3 extends over 16 amino acids. CDR1 and CDR2 from the germline V gene are SGHRS and YFSETQ. DNA of the CDR3: TGCGCCAGCAGCCGGGGGACCTCCCAAGGGAACACTGAAGCTTTCTTT. Its translation: CASSRGTSQGNTEAFF.

The chain links TRBV5-1 to TRBJ1-2; no clear D. This CDR3 comprises 13 residues. The germline V gene has CDR1 SGHRS and CDR2 YFSETQ. The V gene lost 7 bases and the J gene lost 5 bases, with 15 bases spanning the gap. This CDR3 reads CASGSGFGYGYTF. The CDR3 DNA reads TGCGCCAGCGGCTCGGGATTTGGTTATGGCTACACCTTC.

This chain links TRBV10-2 with TRBJ1-5; D is undetermined. CDR1 is WSHSY, CDR2 SAAADI, per germline. The length of the CDR3 is 13 residues. V was pared by 0 bases and J by 6 bases, with 6 bases between. The CDR3 DNA is TGCGCCAGCAGTGAGTCGAACTTTCAGCCCCAGCATTTT. This encodes CASSESNFQPQHF.

At least ten counts were recorded for this clone. The chain recombines TRBV5-1 with TRBJ2-2, with D perhaps TRBD1 (5 bases). The CDR3 runs 16 residues. Germline lookup yields CDR1 SGHRS and CDR2 YFSETQ. The V end lost 0 bases, the J end lost 1 base, and 10 bases lay between the germline ends. CDR3 sequence reads: CASSLGAGKNTGELFF. CDR3 nucleotides: TGCGCCAGCAGCTTGGGAGCAGGGAAGAACACCGGGGAGCTGTTTTTT.

The V gene is TRBV3-1 (or the pseudogene TRBV3-2), the J gene TRBJ2-7; 7 bases match TRBD2. Trimming removed 4 bases from V and 0 bases from J; junction bases left unmatched: 3. Germline V gene sequence: CDR1 LGHDT, CDR2 YNNKEL (reference sequence). CDR3 length: 14 residues. CDR3 DNA: TGTGCCAGCAGCCTAGGCGGGAGCTCCTACGAGCAGTACTTC. Residues: CASSLGGSSYEQYF.

This clone came up once. The chain is built from TRBV28 and TRBJ2-1; D is perhaps TRBD2 (5 bases). The CDR3 is made up of 12 amino acids. Germline values: CDR1 MDHEN, CDR2 SYDVKM. V dropped 9 bases and J dropped 8 bases, with 14 bases sitting between them. CDR3 in amino acids: CASGPARDEQFF. The CDR3 region has the DNA TGTGCCAGTGGACCGGCGAGGGATGAGCAGTTCTTC.

V usage is TRBV12-5 and J usage is TRBJ2-1; the D gene is possibly TRBD2 (5 bases). The germline V gene has CDR1 LGHNT and CDR2 FRNRAP. CDR3 size: 12 residues. Between the trimmed V and J ends, which lost 3 bases and 10 bases, there was a span of 10 bases. As DNA, the CDR3 is TGTGCTAGTGGTTTAGAGGGAGCCGAGCAGTTCTTC. The encoded protein is CASGLEGAEQFF.

The chain employs TRBV5-4 and TRBJ1-1; D not resolved. V shed 1 base and J shed 3 bases, with 13 bases lying between them. The CDR3 runs 15 residues. Per the germline V gene, CDR1 is SGHNT and CDR2 is YYREEE (reference sequence). In DNA form, the CDR3 reads TGTGCCAGCAGCTTGCCGTGGAGGGATGACACTGAAGCTTTCTTT. Amino acids: CASSLPWRDDTEAFF. The full variable domain, completed using reference TRBV5-4 and TRBJ1-1, is ETGVTQSPTHLIKTRGQQVTLRCSSQSGHNTVSWYQQALGQGPQFIFQYYREEENGRGNFPPRFSGLQFPNYSSELNVNALELDDSALYLCASSLPWRDDTEAFFGQGTRLTVV.

The V gene is TRBV11-3, the J gene TRBJ2-1; D may be TRBD1 (5 bases). Trimming stripped 3 bases from V and 9 bases from J, with 18 bases between. There are 15 residues in the CDR3. Germline CDR1 reads SGHNT; CDR2 reads YENEEA. The CDR3 loop reads CASSLGLEGVGEQFF. The CDR3 region has the DNA TGTGCCAGCAGCTTGGGTCTGGAAGGGGTGGGTGAGCAGTTCTTC.

This clone was detected only a few times. The chain recombines TRBV7-9 with TRBJ2-7, with 8 bases fitting TRBD1. Trimming took 5 bases from V and 4 from J; bases not matched to a gene: 7. In germline, CDR1 is SEHNR, CDR2 FQNEAQ (reference sequence). This CDR3 spans 14 amino acids. CDR3 DNA: TGTGCCAGCAGCCAGGGGACAGGACCTTACGAGCAGTACGTC. The encoded protein is CASSQGTGPYEQYV.

The gene calls are TRBV27 and TRBJ1-2, with 7 bases matching TRBD1. Germline V gives CDR1 MNHEY, CDR2 SMNVEV (reference sequence). The CDR3 spans 16 residues. Trimming cost V 5 bases and J 2 bases; bases outside gene matches: 11. CDR3 DNA: TGTGCCAGCAGTCCCCAGGGGGGCAAAGGGAACTATGGCTACACCTTC. Amino acid sequence: CASSPQGGKGNYGYTF.

The rearrangement joins TRBV28 to TRBJ2-7; D not resolved. The V gene lost 8 bases and the J gene lost 3 bases, with 14 bases spanning the gap. This CDR3 is built from 13 residues. The germline gives CDR1 MDHEN, CDR2 SYDVKM. DNA of the CDR3: TGTGCCAGCCGACCCCAGGCACACTACGAGCAGTACTTC. Its translation is CASRPQAHYEQYF.

V and J are TRBV5-5 and TRBJ1-2; D not certain. This CDR3 is built from 14 residues. V gave up 2 bases and J gave up 0 bases, with 8 bases separating them. Per germline, CDR1 SGHKS and CDR2 YYEKEE (reference sequence). This CDR3 reads CASSFDSANYGYTF. The CDR3 DNA follows: TGTGCCAGCAGCTTTGACTCAGCTAACTATGGCTACACCTTC.

The chain recombines TRBV28 with TRBJ1-4; no reliable D call. V was cut by 9 bases and J by 4 bases, with 12 bases left in between. CDR1 MDHEN and CDR2 SYDVKM come from the germline V gene. This CDR3 contains 13 residues. CDR3 loop: CASYEGNNEKLFF. Here the CDR3 DNA reads TGTGCCAGTTACGAGGGTAATAATGAAAAACTGTTTTTT.

The genes are TRBV15 and TRBJ2-1; tentative D call: TRBD2 (6 bases). V was trimmed by 5 bases and J by 1 base, leaving 15 bases between them. The CDR3 consists of 16 residues. CDR1 and CDR2 from the germline V gene are LNHNV and YYDKDF (reference sequence). The CDR3 region has the DNA TGTGCCACCAGCCGGAATAGCGGCTTATCCTACAATGAGCAGTTCTTC. Translating it yields CATSRNSGLSYNEQFF.

CDR3 residues: CATSPSGNYGYTF. The CDR3 nucleotides are TGTGCCACCAGTCCCAGCGGGAACTATGGCTACACCTTC. The rearrangement uses TRBV24-1 and TRBJ1-2; D ambiguous. The CDR3 runs to 13 residues. CDR1 is KGHDR and CDR2 is SFDVKD in the germline V gene. Trimming cost V 6 bases and J 2 bases, with 9 bases left between them.